A selection of T cell receptor beta chains follows, all from one sample in a study of blood T cell repertoires in COVID-19. Produced via immunoSEQ multiplex PCR; TCRdb's table is partial and in-frame only. The profile shows about 250,000 clones, 83% of them singletons. Specimen: PBMCs or T cells enriched from blood (not recorded which). The origin of the receptors is a middle-aged woman who had been exposed to COVID-19. Both conserved end residues are part of each CDR3. The order of the fields is D gene, V gene, J gene, clone size, CDR3 DNA, CDR3 protein. The D gene is left open where the match is weak. Some rows have no size entry. The others give once, few or many, or a class for an expanded clone.

d_gene: -; v_gene: TRBV11-2; j_gene: TRBJ2-3; abundance: -; CDR3nt: TGTGCCAGCAGCCAAGACAGTTACACAGATACGCAGTATTTT; CDR3aa: CASSQDSYTDTQYF
d_gene: -; v_gene: TRBV28; j_gene: TRBJ1-6; abundance: -; CDR3nt: TGTGCCAGCAGTTTGATGGCTTCACCCCTCCACTTT; CDR3aa: CASSLMASPLHF
d_gene: -; v_gene: TRBV7-8; j_gene: TRBJ2-7; abundance: -; CDR3nt: TGTGCCAGCAGCACCCCCTTAAGTGGGGGCGGCGAGCAGTACTTC; CDR3aa: CASSTPLSGGGEQYF
d_gene: -; v_gene: TRBV6-1; j_gene: TRBJ1-4; abundance: -; CDR3nt: TGTGCCAGCAGTGAAGCGCTCGGAGGGAATGAAAAACTGTTTTTT; CDR3aa: CASSEALGGNEKLFF
d_gene: TRBD1; v_gene: TRBV25-1; j_gene: TRBJ1-2; abundance: -; CDR3nt: TGTGCCAGCAGTCCCTCGGTGAGGGGGCGATGGGGCTACACCTTC; CDR3aa: CASSPSVRGRWGYTF
d_gene: -; v_gene: TRBV7-3; j_gene: TRBJ2-3; abundance: -; CDR3nt: TGTGCCAGCAGCCTAGGTTCGGGCACAGATACGCAGTATTTT; CDR3aa: CASSLGSGTDTQYF
d_gene: -; v_gene: TRBV7-9; j_gene: TRBJ1-3; abundance: few; CDR3nt: TGTGCCAGCAGCCGGGGGACCGCTGGAAACACCATATATTTT; CDR3aa: CASSRGTAGNTIYF
d_gene: TRBD1; v_gene: TRBV5-4; j_gene: TRBJ1-5; abundance: -; CDR3nt: TGTGCCAGCAGCTTGGGCGGGCAGGGGGCAGATCAGCCCCAGCATTTT; CDR3aa: CASSLGGQGADQPQHF
d_gene: -; v_gene: TRBV11-1; j_gene: TRBJ1-1; abundance: -; CDR3nt: TGTGCCAGCAGGGGGGCACTCGTGAACACTGAAGCTTTCTTT; CDR3aa: CASRGALVNTEAFF
d_gene: -; v_gene: TRBV5-1; j_gene: TRBJ2-5; abundance: -; CDR3nt: TGCGCCAGCAGCTTAACCGGGGACTTGGAGACCCAGTACTTC; CDR3aa: CASSLTGDLETQYF
d_gene: -; v_gene: TRBV2; j_gene: TRBJ1-5; abundance: -; CDR3nt: TGTGCCAGCAGGTGGGACACAAACAATCAGCCCCAGCATTTT; CDR3aa: CASRWDTNNQPQHF
d_gene: TRBD2; v_gene: TRBV5-4; j_gene: TRBJ2-3; abundance: -; CDR3nt: TGTGCCAGCAGCTTGGACGCTAGCGGGGCCCACACAGATACGCAGTATTTT; CDR3aa: CASSLDASGAHTDTQYF
d_gene: -; v_gene: TRBV4-1; j_gene: TRBJ1-2; abundance: -; CDR3nt: TGCGCCAGCAGCCAAGACGGGGGGCTTAACTATGGCTACACCTTC; CDR3aa: CASSQDGGLNYGYTF
d_gene: -; v_gene: TRBV7-3; j_gene: TRBJ2-3; abundance: -; CDR3nt: TGTGCCAGCAGCTTGACTCCTACTAGCACAGATACGCAGTATTTT; CDR3aa: CASSLTPTSTDTQYF
d_gene: TRBD1; v_gene: TRBV5-4; j_gene: TRBJ1-2; abundance: -; CDR3nt: TGTGCCAGCAGCTTGTGGGACAGGAATAACTATGGCTACACCTTC; CDR3aa: CASSLWDRNNYGYTF
d_gene: TRBD1; v_gene: TRBV9; j_gene: TRBJ1-4; abundance: -; CDR3nt: TGTGCCAGCACAGGGGGCTCAGCTAATGAAAAACTGTTTTTT; CDR3aa: CASTGGSANEKLFF
d_gene: TRBD1; v_gene: TRBV30; j_gene: TRBJ1-5; abundance: -; CDR3nt: TGTGCCTGGAGTACCGGCCAGACAGGGTACGCTCAGCCCCAGCATTTT; CDR3aa: CAWSTGQTGYAQPQHF
d_gene: -; v_gene: TRBV7-9; j_gene: TRBJ1-1; abundance: -; CDR3nt: TGTGCCAGCAGCTCCCCCCGGGCGGGGAACACTGAAGCTTTCTTT; CDR3aa: CASSSPRAGNTEAFF
d_gene: -; v_gene: TRBV14; j_gene: TRBJ2-2; abundance: -; CDR3nt: TGTGCCAGCAGCCAAGTAGTCGGGGAGCTGTTTTTT; CDR3aa: CASSQVVGELFF
d_gene: TRBD1; v_gene: TRBV14; j_gene: TRBJ1-2; abundance: -; CDR3nt: TGTGCCAGCAGCCAGCCTGGACAGGGAGACTATGGCTACACCTTC; CDR3aa: CASSQPGQGDYGYTF
d_gene: TRBD1; v_gene: TRBV19; j_gene: TRBJ1-2; abundance: -; CDR3nt: TGTGCCTCCAAGGACAGGGTGGATGGCTACACCTTC; CDR3aa: CASKDRVDGYTF
d_gene: -; v_gene: TRBV5-4; j_gene: TRBJ2-7; abundance: -; CDR3nt: TGTGCCAGCAGCCCCCTAGGCTACGAGCAGTACTTC; CDR3aa: CASSPLGYEQYF
d_gene: TRBD1; v_gene: TRBV5-6; j_gene: TRBJ2-1; abundance: -; CDR3nt: TGTGCCAGCAGCTTGAATGACAGGGTCGATGAGCAGTTCTTC; CDR3aa: CASSLNDRVDEQFF
d_gene: TRBD2; v_gene: TRBV6-5; j_gene: TRBJ2-3; abundance: -; CDR3nt: TGTGCCAGCACCGATAGAGCGGGGATCACAGATACGCAGTATTTT; CDR3aa: CASTDRAGITDTQYF